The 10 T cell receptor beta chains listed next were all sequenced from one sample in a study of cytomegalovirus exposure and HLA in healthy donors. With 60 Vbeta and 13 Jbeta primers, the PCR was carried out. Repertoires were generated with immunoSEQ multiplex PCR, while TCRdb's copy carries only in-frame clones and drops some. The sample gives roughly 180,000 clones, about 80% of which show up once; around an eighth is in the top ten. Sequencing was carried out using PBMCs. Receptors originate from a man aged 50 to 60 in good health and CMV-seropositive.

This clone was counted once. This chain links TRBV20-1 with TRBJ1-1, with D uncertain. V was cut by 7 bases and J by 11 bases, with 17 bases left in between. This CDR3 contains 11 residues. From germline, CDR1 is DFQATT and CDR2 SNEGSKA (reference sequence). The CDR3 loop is CSVPLQTGAFF. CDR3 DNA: TGCAGTGTTCCTTTGCAGACGGGGGCTTTCTTT.

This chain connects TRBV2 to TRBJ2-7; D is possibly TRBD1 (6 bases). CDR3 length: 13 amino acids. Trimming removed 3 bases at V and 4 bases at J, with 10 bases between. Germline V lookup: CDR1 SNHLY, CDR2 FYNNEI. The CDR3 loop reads CASSDVGQYEQYV. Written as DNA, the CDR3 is TGTGCCAGCAGTGATGTGGGACAATACGAGCAGTACGTC.

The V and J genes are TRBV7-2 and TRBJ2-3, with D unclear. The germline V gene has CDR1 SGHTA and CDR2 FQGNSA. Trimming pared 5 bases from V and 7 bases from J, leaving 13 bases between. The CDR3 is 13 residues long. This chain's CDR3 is CASSPISQNTQYF. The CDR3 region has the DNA TGTGCCAGCAGCCCGATTTCCCAGAATACGCAGTATTTT.

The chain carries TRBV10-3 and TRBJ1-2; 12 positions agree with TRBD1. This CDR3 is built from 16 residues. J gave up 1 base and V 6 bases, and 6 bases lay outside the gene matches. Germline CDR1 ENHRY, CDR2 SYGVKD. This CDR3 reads CAIRGDRGLDNYGYTF. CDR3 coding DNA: TGTGCCATCAGGGGGGACAGGGGGCTAGATAACTATGGCTACACCTTC.

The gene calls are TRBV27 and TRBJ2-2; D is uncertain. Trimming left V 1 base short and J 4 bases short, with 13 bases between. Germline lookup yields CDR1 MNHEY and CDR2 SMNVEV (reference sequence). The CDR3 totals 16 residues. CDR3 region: CASSLFGASFTGELFF. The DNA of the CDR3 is TGTGCCAGCAGTTTATTTGGAGCCTCATTCACCGGGGAGCTGTTTTTT.

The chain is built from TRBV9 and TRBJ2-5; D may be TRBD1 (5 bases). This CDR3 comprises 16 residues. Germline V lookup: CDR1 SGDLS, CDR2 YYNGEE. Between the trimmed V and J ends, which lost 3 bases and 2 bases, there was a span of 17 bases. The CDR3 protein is CASSEGQLPLQETQYF. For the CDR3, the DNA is TGTGCCAGCAGCGAAGGACAACTACCTCTTCAAGAGACCCAGTACTTC. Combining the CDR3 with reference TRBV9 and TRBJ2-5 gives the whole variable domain DSGVTQTPKHLITATGQRVTLRCSPRSGDLSVYWYQQSLDQGLQFLIQYYNGEERAKGNILERFSAQQFPDLHSELNLSSLELGDSALYFCASSEGQLPLQETQYFGPGTRLLVL.

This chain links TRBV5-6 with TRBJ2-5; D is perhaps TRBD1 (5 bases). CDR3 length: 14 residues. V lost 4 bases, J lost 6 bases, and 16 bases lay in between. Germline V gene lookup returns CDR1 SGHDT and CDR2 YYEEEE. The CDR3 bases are TGTGCCAGCAGCCTAGGGCAGGGAAGAAAGACCCAGTACTTC. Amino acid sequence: CASSLGQGRKTQYF. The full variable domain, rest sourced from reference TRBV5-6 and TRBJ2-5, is DAGVTQSPTHLIKTRGQQVTLRCSPKSGHDTVSWYQQALGQGPQFIFQYYEEEERQRGNFPDRFSGHQFPNYSSELNVNALLLGDSALYLCASSLGQGRKTQYFGPGTRLLVL.

The CDR3 DNA reads TGTGCCAGCACCCGGGACTCAACCATGAACACTGAAGCTTTCTTT. Its translation is CASTRDSTMNTEAFF. The chain couples TRBV2 to TRBJ1-1; D perhaps matches TRBD1 (5 bases). The V end was cut by 7 bases, the J end by 0 bases, with 15 bases between. CDR3 length: 15 amino acids. Germline V CDR1 and CDR2: SNHLY, FYNNEI.

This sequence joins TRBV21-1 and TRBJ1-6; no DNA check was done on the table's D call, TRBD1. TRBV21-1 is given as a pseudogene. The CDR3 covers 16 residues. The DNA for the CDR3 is TGTGCCAGCAGCCGCCGGCTAAGGGGCAATAATTCACCCCTCCACTTT. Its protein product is CASSRRLRGNNSPLHF.

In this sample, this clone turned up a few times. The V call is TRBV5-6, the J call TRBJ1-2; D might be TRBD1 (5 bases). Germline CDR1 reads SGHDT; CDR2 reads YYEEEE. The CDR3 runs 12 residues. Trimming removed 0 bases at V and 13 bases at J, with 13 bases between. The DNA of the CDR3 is TGTGCCAGCAGCTTGGCCGCAGGGTCGGGCACCTTC. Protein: CASSLAAGSGTF.